The rows below give T cell receptor beta chains drawn from one sample of a study of T cell responses to AZD1222 COVID-19 vaccine. Using immunoSEQ multiplex PCR, the repertoire was profiled, and TCRdb retains in-frame clones only, with some absent. The table includes some 130,000 clones, around 90% detected once. The specimen was peripheral blood, collected on day 0 of AZD1222 vaccination. The receptors stem from an adult in good health. CDR3s include the opening cysteine and the closing phenylalanine or tryptophan. Each record gives: J gene, D gene, clone size, V gene, CDR3 protein, CDR3 DNA. A D gene is named only where the DNA matches it firmly. Expanded clones are given a class, and other clones once, few, many or no size at all.

J: TRBJ1-5
D: -
size: few
V: TRBV11-2
CDR3: CASSFTGSNQPQHF
DNA: TGTGCCAGCAGCTTTACAGGCAGCAATCAGCCCCAGCATTTT

J: TRBJ2-7
D: -
size: -
V: TRBV5-4
CDR3: CASSSKSTAYEQYF
DNA: TGTGCCAGCAGCAGTAAGTCGACTGCCTACGAGCAGTACTTC

J: TRBJ1-5
D: -
size: -
V: TRBV4-1
CDR3: CASSPGWGNQPQHF
DNA: TGCGCCAGCAGTCCGGGGTGGGGGAATCAGCCCCAGCATTTT

J: TRBJ2-1
D: -
size: -
V: TRBV7-3
CDR3: CASSPADRIGYNEQFF
DNA: TGTGCCAGCAGCCCTGCCGACAGAATCGGGTACAATGAGCAGTTCTTC

J: TRBJ1-1
D: TRBD1
size: -
V: TRBV19
CDR3: CASEPGQLNTEAFF
DNA: TGTGCCAGTGAACCGGGACAGCTGAACACTGAAGCTTTCTTT

J: TRBJ2-1
D: -
size: -
V: TRBV27
CDR3: CASSLGSYNEQFF
DNA: TGTGCCAGCAGTTTGGGCTCCTACAATGAGCAGTTCTTC

J: TRBJ2-1
D: TRBD1
size: -
V: TRBV2
CDR3: CASTGTGYDEQFF
DNA: TGTGCCAGCACGGGGACAGGGTACGATGAGCAGTTCTTC

J: TRBJ2-1
D: -
size: -
V: TRBV2
CDR3: CASRRQTNEQFF
DNA: TGTGCCAGCAGAAGGCAGACCAATGAGCAGTTCTTC

J: TRBJ1-2
D: -
size: -
V: TRBV14
CDR3: CASSQDPLSEPRSLYGYTF
DNA: TGTGCCAGCAGCCAAGATCCGCTGTCCGAACCTCGGTCCCTCTATGGCTACACCTTC

J: TRBJ2-1
D: TRBD2
size: -
V: TRBV11-3
CDR3: CASSLLAGGHYEQFF
DNA: TGTGCCAGCAGCTTACTAGCGGGGGGGCATTATGAGCAGTTCTTC

J: TRBJ2-3
D: -
size: few
V: TRBV7-2
CDR3: CASSVRRGLDGTQYF
DNA: TGTGCCAGCAGCGTAAGACGAGGCCTAGATGGTACGCAGTATTTT

J: TRBJ1-1
D: TRBD1
size: -
V: TRBV3-1/TRBV3-2
CDR3: CASSQVEQGGLNTEAFF
DNA: TGTGCCAGCAGCCAAGTTGAACAGGGGGGCTTGAACACTGAAGCTTTCTTT

J: TRBJ2-2
D: TRBD2
size: once
V: TRBV4-2
CDR3: CASSRSGGANTGELFF
DNA: TGTGCCAGCAGCCGGTCCGGGGGGGCGAACACCGGGGAGCTGTTTTTT

J: TRBJ2-1
D: -
size: -
V: TRBV5-6
CDR3: CASSSYNEQFF
DNA: TGTGCCAGCAGCTCTTACAATGAGCAGTTCTTC

J: TRBJ2-3
D: -
size: -
V: TRBV5-5
CDR3: CASSLAGRLLPDTQYF
DNA: TGTGCCAGCAGCTTGGCAGGGCGGCTACTACCAGATACGCAGTATTTT

J: TRBJ1-1
D: TRBD1
size: few
V: TRBV6-2/TRBV6-3
CDR3: CASSRTGGVEAFF
DNA: TGTGCCAGCAGTAGAACAGGGGGCGTTGAAGCTTTCTTT

J: TRBJ1-1
D: -
size: -
V: TRBV6-6
CDR3: CASITQENTEAFF
DNA: TGTGCCAGCATTACGCAGGAGAACACTGAAGCTTTCTTT

J: TRBJ1-1
D: TRBD1
size: -
V: TRBV5-1
CDR3: CASSLAGQAEGEAFF
DNA: TGCGCCAGCAGCTTGGCTGGACAGGCAGAGGGTGAAGCTTTCTTT

J: TRBJ1-2
D: TRBD1
size: -
V: TRBV6-5
CDR3: CASRRQGNGYTF
DNA: TGTGCCAGCAGGCGACAGGGGAATGGCTACACCTTC

J: TRBJ1-5
D: TRBD1
size: -
V: TRBV3-1/TRBV3-2
CDR3: CASSRQGAVGQPQHF
DNA: TGTGCCAGCAGCCGACAGGGGGCCGTAGGTCAGCCCCAGCATTTT

J: TRBJ1-5
D: -
size: -
V: TRBV24-1
CDR3: CATSIKSQPLNSNQPQHF
DNA: TGTGCCACCTCCATAAAGTCGCAGCCGCTCAATAGCAATCAGCCCCAGCATTTT

J: TRBJ1-5
D: TRBD1
size: -
V: TRBV27
CDR3: CASSRTGEDQPQHF
DNA: TGTGCCAGCAGTCGGACAGGGGAAGATCAGCCCCAGCATTTT

J: TRBJ2-3
D: TRBD2
size: -
V: TRBV5-1
CDR3: CASSPGLAGARTDTQYF
DNA: TGCGCCAGCAGCCCGGGACTAGCGGGGGCCCGGACAGATACGCAGTATTTT

J: TRBJ1-1
D: -
size: -
V: TRBV11-2
CDR3: CASSLVGARGAFF
DNA: TGTGCCAGCAGCTTAGTAGGGGCGAGGGGGGCTTTCTTT

J: TRBJ2-5
D: -
size: -
V: TRBV5-1
CDR3: CASSERGAGQETQYF
DNA: TGCGCCAGCAGCGAAAGGGGGGCAGGTCAAGAGACCCAGTACTTC

J: TRBJ2-3
D: -
size: -
V: TRBV6-2/TRBV6-3
CDR3: CASSEWGGTVADTQYF
DNA: TGTGCCAGCAGCGAATGGGGGGGGACAGTGGCGGATACGCAGTATTTT

J: TRBJ1-2
D: -
size: -
V: TRBV20-1
CDR3: CSARDLEGYTF
DNA: TGCAGTGCTAGAGATTTGGAGGGCTACACCTTC

J: TRBJ1-5
D: -
size: -
V: TRBV5-1
CDR3: CASSLHGLEDQPQHF
DNA: TGCGCCAGCAGCTTACACGGACTGGAAGATCAGCCCCAGCATTTT

J: TRBJ2-3
D: -
size: -
V: TRBV6-5
CDR3: CASSPAGRGADTQYF
DNA: TGTGCCAGCAGCCCGGCGGGCAGGGGCGCAGATACGCAGTATTTT

J: TRBJ1-4
D: -
size: -
V: TRBV2
CDR3: CASNQARLTNEKLFF
DNA: TGTGCCAGCAACCAAGCCCGGTTAACTAATGAAAAACTGTTTTTT

J: TRBJ1-2
D: -
size: once
V: TRBV5-4
CDR3: CASSARPGAYGYTF
DNA: TGTGCCAGCAGCGCAAGACCCGGGGCCTATGGCTACACCTTC

J: TRBJ2-7
D: TRBD1
size: -
V: TRBV27
CDR3: CASSLGTGEQYF
DNA: TGTGCCAGCAGTCTCGGGACAGGCGAGCAGTACTTC

J: TRBJ2-1
D: -
size: -
V: TRBV20-1
CDR3: CSAINNEQFF
DNA: TGCAGCGCCATAAACAATGAGCAGTTCTTC

J: TRBJ1-1
D: -
size: -
V: TRBV18
CDR3: CASSPLSSTVMNTEAFF
DNA: TGTGCCAGCTCACCACTTTCATCGACAGTTATGAACACTGAAGCTTTCTTT

J: TRBJ1-5
D: -
size: -
V: TRBV15
CDR3: CATSSPTGFQPQHF
DNA: TGTGCCACCAGCAGCCCTACAGGGTTCCAGCCCCAGCATTTT

J: TRBJ1-6
D: -
size: few
V: TRBV3-1/TRBV3-2
CDR3: CASSQATGIRSPLHF
DNA: TGTGCCAGCAGCCAGGCTACAGGGATAAGATCACCCCTCCACTTT

J: TRBJ1-4
D: -
size: -
V: TRBV2
CDR3: CASRDEKLFF
DNA: TGTGCCAGCAGGGATGAAAAACTGTTTTTT

J: TRBJ1-4
D: -
size: -
V: TRBV7-8
CDR3: CASSRDLGYEKLFF
DNA: TGTGCCAGCAGCAGGGACCTAGGATATGAAAAACTGTTTTTT

J: TRBJ2-1
D: -
size: -
V: TRBV18
CDR3: CASSPPNLGNEQFF
DNA: TGTGCCAGCTCACCACCGAATCTGGGAAATGAGCAGTTCTTC

J: TRBJ1-1
D: TRBD1
size: -
V: TRBV6-5
CDR3: CASSQQGAIRTEAFF
DNA: TGTGCCAGCAGTCAACAGGGGGCGATACGAACTGAAGCTTTCTTT

J: TRBJ1-1
D: -
size: -
V: TRBV19
CDR3: CASSPRGDTEAFF
DNA: TGTGCCAGTAGTCCTAGAGGGGACACTGAAGCTTTCTTT

J: TRBJ1-2
D: -
size: -
V: TRBV6-5
CDR3: CASSYSGEPGGYTF
DNA: TGTGCCAGCAGTTACTCTGGGGAGCCCGGTGGCTACACCTTC

J: TRBJ1-1
D: TRBD1
size: -
V: TRBV12-3/TRBV12-4
CDR3: CASSATGYAEAFF
DNA: TGTGCCAGCAGCGCGACAGGGTACGCTGAAGCTTTCTTT

J: TRBJ2-7
D: -
size: -
V: TRBV4-3
CDR3: CASSQDLLIGVANIYEQYF
DNA: TGCGCCAGCAGCCAAGATTTATTAATTGGGGTAGCGAATATTTACGAGCAGTACTTC

J: TRBJ1-1
D: -
size: -
V: TRBV2
CDR3: CASQRGTEAFF
DNA: TGTGCCAGCCAACGGGGCACTGAAGCTTTCTTT

J: TRBJ2-4
D: TRBD1
size: -
V: TRBV2
CDR3: CASSADRVGQNIQYF
DNA: TGTGCCAGCAGCGCCGACAGGGTGGGGCAAAACATTCAGTACTTC

J: TRBJ1-2
D: TRBD1
size: once
V: TRBV6-1
CDR3: CASSELAGGEYGYTF
DNA: TGTGCCAGCAGTGAATTGGCAGGGGGAGAGTATGGCTACACCTTC

J: TRBJ2-7
D: -
size: -
V: TRBV5-1
CDR3: CASSPGEWGPEQYF
DNA: TGCGCCAGCAGCCCAGGGGAGTGGGGGCCCGAGCAGTACTTC

J: TRBJ1-2
D: -
size: -
V: TRBV5-4
CDR3: CASSFRTLANYGYTF
DNA: TGTGCCAGCAGCTTCCGGACTCTTGCTAACTATGGCTACACCTTC

J: TRBJ1-2
D: -
size: -
V: TRBV29-1
CDR3: CSVEDPGNYGYTF
DNA: TGCAGCGTTGAAGACCCCGGGAACTATGGCTACACCTTC

J: TRBJ1-5
D: -
size: -
V: TRBV30
CDR3: CAWSVRGGRQPQHF
DNA: TGTGCCTGGAGTGTACGAGGGGGGCGGCAGCCCCAGCATTTT

J: TRBJ1-2
D: -
size: -
V: TRBV4-1
CDR3: CASSQDDRGYTF
DNA: TGCGCCAGCAGCCAAGATGATAGAGGCTACACCTTC

J: TRBJ1-1
D: -
size: -
V: TRBV20-1
CDR3: CSASPSGPRGTEAFF
DNA: TGCAGTGCTAGTCCATCAGGACCTAGGGGCACTGAAGCTTTCTTT

J: TRBJ1-5
D: -
size: -
V: TRBV27
CDR3: CASSFERNQPQHF
DNA: TGTGCCAGCAGTTTTGAAAGGAATCAGCCCCAGCATTTT

J: TRBJ1-2
D: -
size: -
V: TRBV4-3
CDR3: CASSQDRTDLYGYTF
DNA: TGCGCCAGCAGCCAAGATAGGACGGACTTATATGGCTACACCTTC

J: TRBJ1-1
D: -
size: -
V: TRBV18
CDR3: CASSPDGANTEAFF
DNA: TGTGCCAGCTCACCGGACGGAGCGAACACTGAAGCTTTCTTT

J: TRBJ1-3
D: -
size: -
V: TRBV15
CDR3: CATSRGYREGNTIYF
DNA: TGTGCCACCAGCAGAGGGTACAGGGAAGGAAACACCATATATTTT

J: TRBJ1-6
D: -
size: once
V: TRBV14
CDR3: CASSPYPEGVSPLHF
DNA: TGTGCCAGCAGCCCCTATCCGGAGGGAGTTTCACCCCTCCACTTT

J: TRBJ1-5
D: -
size: -
V: TRBV6-5
CDR3: CASRQPDQPQHF
DNA: TGTGCCAGCCGACAACCGGATCAGCCCCAGCATTTT

J: TRBJ1-4
D: TRBD1
size: -
V: TRBV7-9
CDR3: CASSLLVMRDRAEKLFF
DNA: TGTGCCAGCAGCTTATTGGTAATGAGGGACAGGGCGGAAAAACTGTTTTTT